This T cell receptor beta chain emerged from a study of OX40 agonist ivuxolimab in advanced cancers. About the study: Patients were treated with intravenous ivuxolimab, dosed at 0.01 to 10 mg/kg and infused every 2 weeks.

The study, taken as a whole, reports: Expanded peripheral T-cell antigen specificity went undetermined. Certain nonresponders likewise exhibited a low normalized T-cell clonal expansion. Expansion of clones was among the lowest in partial responders at 0.1-3.0 mg/kg.

Some clones are missing from TCRdb's copy, which holds only in-frame ones; the method was immunoSEQ multiplex PCR. This sample has about 99,000 clones, with more than 85% found just once. Details on this clone: The antigen remains unidentified.

CDR1 is MDHEN and CDR2 is SYDVKM in the germline V gene. The CDR3 has 14 amino acids. The V end lost 6 bases, the J end lost 3 bases, and 9 bases lay between the germline ends. The chain couples TRBV28 to TRBJ1-6; D is possibly TRBD1 (5 bases). The source is an adult with an advanced solid tumor such as melanoma, head and neck, liver or kidney cancer. The specimen was CD4+ or CD8+ T cells sorted from blood, collected in a trial of the OX40 agonist ivuxolimab. The CDR3, as DNA: TGTGCCAGCAGGCAAGGGGTCTATAATTCACCCCTCCACTTT. Translated: CASRQGVYNSPLHF.